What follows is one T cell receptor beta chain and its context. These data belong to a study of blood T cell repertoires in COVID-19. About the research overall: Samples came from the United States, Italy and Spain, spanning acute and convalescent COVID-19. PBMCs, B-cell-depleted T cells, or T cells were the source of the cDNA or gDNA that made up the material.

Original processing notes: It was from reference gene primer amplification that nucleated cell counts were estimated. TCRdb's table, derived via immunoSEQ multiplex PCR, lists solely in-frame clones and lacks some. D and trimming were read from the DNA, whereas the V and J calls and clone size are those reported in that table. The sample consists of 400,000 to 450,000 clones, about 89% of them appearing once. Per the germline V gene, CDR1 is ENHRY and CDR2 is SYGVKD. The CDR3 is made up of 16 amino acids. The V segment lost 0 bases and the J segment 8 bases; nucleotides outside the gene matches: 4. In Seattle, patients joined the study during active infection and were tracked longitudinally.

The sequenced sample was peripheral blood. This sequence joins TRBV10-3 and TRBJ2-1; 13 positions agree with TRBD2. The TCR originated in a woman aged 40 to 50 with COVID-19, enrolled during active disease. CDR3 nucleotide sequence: TGTGCCATCAGTGAGTCGCGGACTAGCGGGAGCGATGAGCAGTTCTTC. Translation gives CAISESRTSGSDEQFF.